This T cell receptor (beta chain) was observed in a study of cytomegalovirus exposure and HLA in healthy donors. This clone was detected only once. The antigen remains undetermined. Study-wide results and limits: The authors assumed roughly uniform sequencing depth across donors for presence/absence analyses.

Germline V gene sequence: CDR1 SGHKS, CDR2 YYEKEE (reference sequence). The V and J ends lost 2 bases and 0 bases respectively, with 6 bases between them. The CDR3 has 13 amino acids. Primers: 60 Vbeta forward and 13 Jbeta reverse. TCRdb keeps only in-frame clones here, not all; method: immunoSEQ multiplex PCR. Of 70,000 to 80,000 clones in the sample, around 80% were seen once. The chain has TRBV5-5 and TRBJ2-7; no clear D gene. Sequencing was carried out using PBMCs. The sequence was obtained from a man aged 18 to 29 in good health and CMV-seronegative. The CDR3 DNA follows: TGTGCCAGCAGCTTCTTCGGCTCCTACGAGCAGTACTTC. Its translation is CASSFFGSYEQYF.